The 14 T cell receptor beta chains presented below share a single source sample, sequenced in a study of T cells expressing NK-cell markers. TCRdb re-called the 5' RACE reads and catalogs CDR3 proteins one per entry, DNA excluded. The repertoire table contains 400,000 to 550,000 distinct CDR3 sequences. The sample was blood T cells: a sorted CD56 or NKG2C T cell subset, CD4+ or CD8+ T cells, or bulk PBMC T cells (not recorded which). All receptors derive from a woman between 18 and 75 years old in good health.

This chain links TRBV23-1 with TRBJ2-2. TRBV23-1 is sorted into the ORF group, with uncertain function. This CDR3 is built from 12 residues. Here the CDR3 reads CASSQDTGEPFF.

The chain employs TRBV20-1 and TRBJ2-5; TCRdb's D call, TRBD2, is unchecked because there is no DNA. The germline V gene encodes CDR1 DFQATT and CDR2 SNEGSKA (reference sequence). The CDR3 has 14 amino acids. CDR3 sequence reads: CSADVSGRGETQYF.

This chain joins TRBV5-1 and TRBJ2-6; TCRdb picks TRBD1, but there is no DNA to check that call. The CDR3 is 15 residues long. Germline V lookup: CDR1 SGHRS, CDR2 YFSETQ. Here the CDR3 reads CASSLDPGGANVLTF. Looking up the rest from reference TRBV5-1 and TRBJ2-6 gives the full variable domain: KAGVTQTPRYLIKTRGQQVTLSCSPISGHRSVSWYQQTPGQGLQFLFEYFSETQRNKGNFPGRFSGRQFSNSRSEMNVSTLELGDSALYLCASSLDPGGANVLTFGAGSRLTVL.

J is TRBJ1-6 and V is TRBV25-1; TCRdb selects TRBD1, and the lack of DNA leaves this call unchecked. Germline V gene lookup returns CDR1 MGHDK and CDR2 SYGVNS. This CDR3 region has 15 residues. The CDR3 loop is CASSARDRRNSPLHF.

The V and J genes are TRBV6-5 and TRBJ1-5; without DNA, the TCRdb call of TRBD1 cannot be checked. Germline CDR1 reads MNHEY; CDR2 reads SVGAGI. The CDR3 covers 16 residues. The CDR3: CASSYSGRGGNQPQHF.

This chain connects TRBV20-1 to TRBJ1-5. Germline V gives CDR1 DFQATT, CDR2 SNEGSKA (reference sequence). The CDR3 runs to 12 residues. CDR3: CSAGGTIQPQHF.

The chain carries TRBV25-1 and TRBJ1-5. The CDR3 sequence is 14 residues long. Germline V gives CDR1 MGHDK, CDR2 SYGVNS. CDR3 in amino acids: CASSGGSENQPQHF. Full variable domain (remainder filled in from reference TRBV25-1 and TRBJ1-5): EADIYQTPRYLVIGTGKKITLECSQTMGHDKMYWYQQDPGMELHLIHYSYGVNSTEKGDLSSESTVSRIRTEHFPLTLESARPSHTSQYLCASSGGSENQPQHFGDGTRLSIL.

The chain carries TRBV20-1 and TRBJ2-3; TCRdb's assignment of TRBD2 cannot be checked, as there is no DNA. Germline V gene lookup returns CDR1 DFQATT and CDR2 SNEGSKA (reference sequence). CDR3 size: 15 residues. The CDR3 loop is CSARTSVASTDTQYF.

The chain has TRBV4-3 and TRBJ2-3; absent DNA, TCRdb's TRBD1 call cannot be checked. The germline gives CDR1 LGHNA, CDR2 YSLEER. This CDR3 spans 16 amino acids. The CDR3 protein is CASSQEASPTTDTQYF.

The chain carries TRBV11-2 and TRBJ2-1; lacking DNA, the TRBD2 call made by TCRdb goes unchecked. The CDR3 is 14 residues long. The germline V gene encodes CDR1 SGHAT and CDR2 FQNNGV. The CDR3 is CASSLSGSGFEQFF.

The chain carries TRBV10-2 and TRBJ2-1; the D call from TCRdb, TRBD1, cannot be confirmed without DNA. The CDR3 extends over 15 amino acids. Looked up from germline, CDR1 is WSHSY and CDR2 is SAAADI. This CDR3 is CASTPLQGSYNEQFF.

The chain combines TRBV4-2 with TRBJ2-2; TCRdb's assignment of TRBD2 cannot be checked, as there is no DNA. CDR3 size: 15 residues. The V gene's germline CDR1 is LGHNA and CDR2 YNFKEQ. CDR3 amino acids: CASSQEGSRVGELFF.

The rearrangement uses TRBV15 and TRBJ2-5; TCRdb gives TRBD1 as the D gene, but with no DNA this cannot be confirmed. This CDR3 comprises 16 residues. Per the germline V gene, CDR1 is LNHNV and CDR2 is YYDKDF (reference sequence). The CDR3 loop reads CATSRDPQTGGETQYF.

The chain carries TRBV19 and TRBJ1-1; TCRdb calls TRBD1, which cannot be checked without DNA. CDR3 size: 14 residues. CDR1 LNHDA and CDR2 SQIVND come from the germline V gene (reference sequence). The CDR3 loop reads CASSIRGPNTEAFF. Combining the CDR3 with reference TRBV19 and TRBJ1-1 gives the whole variable domain DGGITQSPKYLFRKEGQNVTLSCEQNLNHDAMYWYRQDPGQGLRLIYYSQIVNDFQKGDIAEGYSVSREKKESFPLTVTSAQKNPTAFYLCASSIRGPNTEAFFGQGTRLTVV.